Following are 16 T cell receptor beta chains from one sample sequenced in a study of shared clonotypes between healthy human individuals. CD45RO-negative CD8 cells positively selected for CCR7 made up the naive population, which excluded terminally differentiated effector memory CD45RA+ cells. Assay: immunoSEQ multiplex PCR; the TCRdb copy retains only in-frame clones and omits some. The table lists about 2 million clones, about 95% of them singletons, with roughly 1% in the top ten. Sequences were obtained from naive CD8+ T cells sorted from blood. The source of these receptors is a man between 18 and 29 years old in good health.

The rearrangement links TRBV19 to TRBJ2-2; tentative D call: TRBD2 (6 bases). Germline values: CDR1 LNHDA, CDR2 SQIVND (reference sequence). The V and J ends lost 3 bases and 1 base respectively, with 12 bases between them. This CDR3 is 16 amino acids long. CDR3 residues: CASSIDAEGNTGELFF. The CDR3 DNA reads TGTGCCAGTAGTATTGATGCGGAGGGGAACACCGGGGAGCTGTTTTTT.

This chain links TRBV9 with TRBJ2-1; the match to TRBD2 covers 10 bases. This CDR3 contains 15 residues. Germline trimming cut 0 bases from V and 6 bases from J; bases unmatched to any gene: 3. Germline CDR1 and CDR2: SGDLS and YYNGEE. The CDR3 spells CASSVDSGGTNEQFF. The CDR3 DNA follows: TGTGCCAGCAGCGTAGATAGCGGGGGGACCAATGAGCAGTTCTTC.

This chain joins TRBV5-1 and TRBJ2-2, with TRBD2 identical over 10 bases. Germline values: CDR1 SGHRS, CDR2 YFSETQ. With V trimmed by 0 bases and J by 1 base, 3 bases remained unmatched. The CDR3 totals 17 residues. Here the CDR3 DNA reads TGCGCCAGCAGCTTGGTCGGACTAGCGGAGAACACCGGGGAGCTGTTTTTT. This translates into CASSLVGLAENTGELFF.

V gene TRBV19 combines with J gene TRBJ2-2; D gene ambiguous. The CDR3 sequence is 12 residues long. Germline loops: CDR1 LNHDA, CDR2 SQIVND (reference sequence). V lost 4 bases, J lost 4 bases, and 4 bases lay in between. The CDR3 coding sequence is TGTGCCAGTAGTAACGGCACCGGGGAGCTGTTTTTT. Its protein is CASSNGTGELFF.

The chain uses TRBV7-9 and TRBJ2-6; perhaps D is TRBD1 or TRBD2 (5 bases each). The germline CDR1 and CDR2 sequences are SEHNR and FQNEAQ (reference sequence). The V and J ends lost 5 bases and 0 bases respectively, with 17 bases between them. CDR3 length: 18 amino acids. In DNA, the CDR3 is TGTGCCAGCAGCCCGGTCCCGGGACGTGACTCTGGGGCCAACGTCCTGACTTTC. Its protein product is CASSPVPGRDSGANVLTF.

This rearrangement joins TRBV5-1 to TRBJ2-7, with D uncertain. Between the trimmed V and J ends, which lost 4 bases and 0 bases, there was a span of 8 bases. Germline CDR1 SGHRS, CDR2 YFSETQ. CDR3 size: 13 residues. The CDR3 loop is CASSIGRSYEQYF. Written as DNA, the CDR3 is TGCGCCAGCAGCATCGGGCGCTCCTACGAGCAGTACTTC.

The chain combines TRBV19 with TRBJ2-2, with D perhaps being TRBD1 or TRBD2 (6 bases each). The CDR3 sequence is 14 residues long. Per germline, CDR1 LNHDA and CDR2 SQIVND (reference sequence). The V end lost 3 bases, the J end lost 4 bases, and 9 bases lay between the germline ends. CDR3 nucleotides: TGTGCCAGTAGTATGCCGGGGGCCACCGGGGAGCTGTTTTTT. It encodes CASSMPGATGELFF.

This chain connects TRBV4-3 to TRBJ2-5, with 7 bases fitting TRBD1. Germline loops: CDR1 LGHNA, CDR2 YSLEER. There are 17 residues in the CDR3. Germline trimming cut 1 base from V and 1 base from J; bases unmatched to any gene: 9. The CDR3 DNA sequence: TGCGCCAGCAGCCAAGCCGCTCGACAGGGTCTCCAAGAGACCCAGTACTTC. Residues: CASSQAARQGLQETQYF.

The table lists this clone with a few counts. The genes are TRBV6-5 and TRBJ2-1; the D gene is possibly TRBD1 (5 bases). The CDR3 consists of 15 residues. The V and J ends lost 6 bases and 0 bases respectively, with 12 bases between them. Germline-derived CDR1 and CDR2 are MNHEY and SVGAGI. For the CDR3, the DNA is TGTGCCAGCAGCCCGACAGTTTACTCCTACAATGAGCAGTTCTTC. Translation gives CASSPTVYSYNEQFF.

As regards this clone: Other DNA variants within this sample encode the same CDR3. The J gene is TRBJ2-7, the V gene TRBV2; D possibly corresponds to TRBD1 (6 bases). Germline V CDR1 and CDR2: SNHLY, FYNNEI. This CDR3 region has 13 residues. Trimming shortened V by 0 bases and J by 4 bases, and 7 bases separated the two germline ends. The CDR3, as DNA: TGTGCCAGCAGTGAAGCGAGGGGGTACGAGCAGTACTTC. It specifies CASSEARGYEQYF.

The chain has TRBV19 and TRBJ2-7, with TRBD2 as a possible D gene (6 bases). The germline V gene has CDR1 LNHDA and CDR2 SQIVND (reference sequence). V was clipped by 8 bases and J by 3 bases, with 17 bases between them. This CDR3 region has 14 residues. This chain's CDR3 is CASDAGDSSYEQYF. CDR3 nucleotides: TGTGCCAGTGACGCCGGGGACTCGAGCTACGAGCAGTACTTC.

The gene calls are TRBV27 and TRBJ1-2; possibly TRBD1 for D (6 bases). The CDR3 has 14 amino acids. CDR1 is MNHEY, CDR2 SMNVEV, per germline (reference sequence). The V gene lost 5 bases and the J gene lost 3 bases, with 13 bases spanning the gap. The CDR3 region is CASSPIYRDYGYTF. CDR3 nucleotide sequence: TGTGCCAGCAGTCCCATTTACAGGGACTATGGCTACACCTTC.

The chain recombines TRBV28 with TRBJ2-1, with 7 bases identical to TRBD2. J was trimmed by 7 bases and V by 2 bases; bases with no gene match: 2. From germline, CDR1 is MDHEN and CDR2 SYDVKM. This CDR3 comprises 13 residues. The CDR3 DNA is TGTGCCAGCAGTTTAGCGGGAGAGAATGAGCAGTTCTTC. This translates into CASSLAGENEQFF.

Regarding this clone: In the same sample, other DNA sequences code for this CDR3. J is TRBJ1-1 and V is TRBV6-5; no definite D call. The germline V gene has CDR1 MNHEY and CDR2 SVGAGI. The CDR3 is 15 amino acids. Trimming shortened V by 2 bases and J by 0 bases, and 10 bases separated the two germline ends. The CDR3 loop reads CASSYREGMNTEAFF. The CDR3 DNA reads as TGTGCCAGCAGTTACCGGGAGGGCATGAACACTGAAGCTTTCTTT.

The rearrangement joins TRBV4-1 to TRBJ2-2; TRBD2 agrees at 7 bases. Germline V lookup: CDR1 MGHRA, CDR2 YSYEKL. The length of the CDR3 is 15 residues. The J segment lost 4 bases and the V segment lost 5 bases, leaving 7 bases of the junction unmatched. The DNA of the CDR3 is TGCGCCAGCAGCTCCGGGACGGGGGGCACCGGGGAGCTGTTTTTT. It specifies CASSSGTGGTGELFF.

The chain recombines TRBV5-5 with TRBJ2-1; D might be TRBD1 (5 bases). Trimming left V 1 base short and J 7 bases short, with 9 bases between. The CDR3 covers 13 residues. Germline CDR1 SGHKS, CDR2 YYEKEE (reference sequence). This CDR3 reads CASSLQGINEQFF. For the CDR3, the DNA is TGTGCCAGCAGCTTGCAGGGCATAAATGAGCAGTTCTTC.